The clone carrying this TCR beta chain came up a few times. A J-beta primer mix and a sample-barcoded 5' primer were used in a second PCR of roughly 7 to 12 cycles. Each CDR3 protein gets one entry after TCRdb re-called the 5' RACE reads with MiXCR. The sample carries about 1.6 million distinct CDR3 sequences, roughly a third recorded once. These data originate in a study of blood T cells in healthy people across ages. Germline assignment: CDR1 SEHNR and CDR2 FQNEAQ (reference sequence). This CDR3 has 13 amino acids. V lost 3 bases and J lost 6, with 12 bases in between. The source of this sequence is a woman in her twenties or thirties in good health. The material sequenced was blood. The rearrangement links TRBV7-9 to TRBJ2-7, with D hard to call. CDR3 loop: CASSFPATSEQYF. DNA for the CDR3: TGTGCCAGCAGCTTCCCCGCTACATCCGAGCAGTACTTC.